This T cell receptor beta chain was sequenced for a study of blood T cell repertoires in COVID-19. With 4 bases clipped from V and 3 bases from J, the junction kept 4 bases outside the gene matches. The CDR3 contains 13 residues. Germline V gene sequence: CDR1 SGHRS, CDR2 YFSETQ. Generated by immunoSEQ multiplex PCR, the TCRdb table keeps only in-frame clones and is missing some. The data contain more than 300,000 clones, around 90% of them singletons. The TCR comes from a woman between 40 and 50 years old with COVID-19, enrolled during active disease. The material sequenced was peripheral blood. The chain recombines TRBV5-1 with TRBJ2-7; 7 bases are a match to TRBD1. CDR3 protein: CASSVDRDYEQYF. The CDR3 DNA follows: TGCGCCAGCAGCGTTGACAGGGACTACGAGCAGTACTTC.